A selection of T cell receptor beta chains follows, all from one sample in a study of post-analysis software for immune sequencing data. TCRdb re-called the PCR reads through MiXCR, storing one row per CDR3 protein. Counted here are 740,000 or so distinct CDR3 sequences, roughly 50% occurring once; the ten biggest clones make up 4% to 5.5%. The sequenced sample was blood. These receptors were taken from a girl under 18 with multiple sclerosis. CDR3s include the opening cysteine and the closing phenylalanine or tryptophan. Size is stated for part of the rows, as once, few or many counts, or as a class when the clone is expanded.

V	J	size	CDR3
TRBV9	TRBJ2-7	-	CASSLQASGDYEQYF
TRBV9	TRBJ1-5	-	CASSVEGGGYSNQPQHF
TRBV5-1	TRBJ2-3	-	CASRLAAPDTQYF
TRBV29-1	TRBJ2-3	-	CSAYTSGVGTDTQYF
TRBV5-1	TRBJ2-7	-	CASSLGLAGESSYEQYF
TRBV2	TRBJ2-7	few	CASVGGTGGYEQYF
TRBV10-3	TRBJ1-4	few	CAISERAGPNEKLFF
TRBV3-1	TRBJ2-3	-	CASSQSSLAAGTDTQYF
TRBV28	TRBJ2-2	-	CASSFSGTPGRELFF
TRBV4-1	TRBJ2-5	-	CASSQSPGTGMETQYF
TRBV7-9	TRBJ2-1	-	CANSPTAGSSYNEQFF
TRBV29-1	TRBJ2-6	-	CSVFDGKSGANVLTF
TRBV29-1	TRBJ2-7	once	CSVDSTGVSETHYF
TRBV20-1	TRBJ1-5	-	CSVQGLGQPQHF
TRBV7-9	TRBJ1-2	-	CASSLAGQSISYTF
TRBV29-1	TRBJ2-5	-	CSVRQSEETQYF
TRBV7-9	TRBJ2-7	few	CASSLGSVMVGEQYF
TRBV7-2	TRBJ2-5	many	CASSLAGRAQETQYF
TRBV21-1	TRBJ2-7	-	CASSKRGTSTYEQYF
TRBV20-1	TRBJ2-1	-	CSANLAGGYEQFF
TRBV11-2	TRBJ2-7	-	CASSLGVRIDAYEQYF
TRBV2	TRBJ2-7	-	CAGSESPGGGYEQYF
TRBV29-1	TRBJ2-7	few	CSVATPGQGLYEQYF
TRBV7-2	TRBJ2-1	few	CASSFVGGQYNEQFF